These T cell receptor beta chains were read from a single sample in a study of CD4 T cells in relation to SARS-CoV-2 and coronaviruses. These receptors lack a known antigen. Clones were read by immunoSEQ multiplex PCR, and TCRdb kept only the in-frame ones, dropping some. The table shows some 45,000 clones, with over 75% occurring only once. Sequencing was done on a sample of naive CD4+ T cells from PBMCs, cultured in vitro. Receptors originate from an adult with COVID-19. Each CDR3 is given with its conserved first and last residue. D genes are given only for firm matches. Size is stated for part of the rows, as once, few or many counts, or as a class when the clone is expanded.

j_gene | abundance | d_gene | v_gene | CDR3nt | CDR3aa
TRBJ1-1 | NA | TRBD1 | TRBV30 | TGTGCCTGGAGTAGGCACAGGGGGTCCACTGAAGCTTTCTTT | CAWSRHRGSTEAFF
TRBJ2-7 | NA | TRBD1 | TRBV20-1 | TGCAGTGTAGAGGGGGCGCGGGAGCAGTACTTC | CSVEGAREQYF
TRBJ2-1 | NA | NA | TRBV3-1/TRBV3-2 | TGTGCCAGCAGCCAAGAGGAGAGACAGAGGTACAATGAGCAGTTCTTC | CASSQEERQRYNEQFF
TRBJ2-7 | few | NA | TRBV6-5 | TGTGCCACAGGGAGGTACGAGCAGTACTTC | CATGRYEQYF
TRBJ2-1 | NA | TRBD2 | TRBV6-4 | TGTGCCAGCAGTGTTTTAGCGGGATCCTACAATGAGCAGTTCTTC | CASSVLAGSYNEQFF
TRBJ2-3 | once | TRBD1 | TRBV6-5 | TGTGCCAGCAGCACCGGGACAGGGGGCACAGATACGCAGTATTTT | CASSTGTGGTDTQYF
TRBJ2-6 | NA | NA | TRBV30 | TGTGCCTGGCTGCGGCGCCAACAGGTCTCTGGGGCCAACGTCCTGACTTTC | CAWLRRQQVSGANVLTF
TRBJ2-7 | NA | NA | TRBV19 | TGTGCCAGTAGTACCTACGCCACTAGTTCCGAGCAGTACTTC | CASSTYATSSEQYF
TRBJ2-5 | once | NA | TRBV30 | TGTGCCTGGAGTGTATGGAGGGAGACCCAGTACTTC | CAWSVWRETQYF
TRBJ2-5 | once | NA | TRBV9 | TGTGCCAGCAGCCAGGGGGCGGGAGGGGAGACCCAGTACTTC | CASSQGAGGETQYF
TRBJ2-6 | NA | NA | TRBV28 | TGTGCCAGCAGTGATAGTCTGGGGGCTGGAGGGGCCAACGTCCTGACTTTC | CASSDSLGAGGANVLTF
TRBJ1-5 | NA | NA | TRBV4-1 | TGCGCCAGCAGCCAAGTGGTCGGTAGCAATCAGCCCCAGCATTTT | CASSQVVGSNQPQHF
TRBJ2-1 | NA | NA | TRBV19 | TGTGCCAGTACCCCGCGAGTGGGGGTCTCCTACAATGAGCAGTTCTTC | CASTPRVGVSYNEQFF
TRBJ2-2 | few | NA | TRBV25-1 | TGTGCCAGCAGTGAGCCGATACCCCACACCGGGGAGCTGTTTTTT | CASSEPIPHTGELFF
TRBJ2-6 | NA | NA | TRBV4-1 | TGCGCCAGCAGCCAAGGTTTAGTGCGGCTGGCGGGGGCCAACGTCCTGACTTTC | CASSQGLVRLAGANVLTF
TRBJ2-1 | NA | NA | TRBV27 | TGTGCCAGCAGTTTCCAGGGCAATGAGCAGTTCTTC | CASSFQGNEQFF
TRBJ1-1 | NA | TRBD1 | TRBV11-2 | TGTGCCAGCAGCCAGAACAGGGGAGAAGCTTTCTTT | CASSQNRGEAFF
TRBJ2-1 | few | NA | TRBV5-4 | TGTGCCAGCAGCTTGGCGGGGGGCATCCCCTACAATGAGCAGTTCTTC | CASSLAGGIPYNEQFF
TRBJ2-3 | NA | NA | TRBV4-1 | TGCGCCAGCAGCCAAGTGCAGGGCACAGATACGCAGTATTTT | CASSQVQGTDTQYF
TRBJ1-2 | NA | NA | TRBV7-2 | TGTGCCAGCAGCTTAGTTAGTCAGGGTGGAGGCTACACCTTC | CASSLVSQGGGYTF
TRBJ2-2 | NA | NA | TRBV3-1/TRBV3-2 | TGTGCCAGCAGCCAAAGGGTCGGGGAGCTGTTTTTT | CASSQRVGELFF
TRBJ2-1 | NA | TRBD2 | TRBV5-1 | TGCGCCAGCAGCTTTTTAGCGGGAGTGAGCTCCTACAATGAGCAGTTCTTC | CASSFLAGVSSYNEQFF